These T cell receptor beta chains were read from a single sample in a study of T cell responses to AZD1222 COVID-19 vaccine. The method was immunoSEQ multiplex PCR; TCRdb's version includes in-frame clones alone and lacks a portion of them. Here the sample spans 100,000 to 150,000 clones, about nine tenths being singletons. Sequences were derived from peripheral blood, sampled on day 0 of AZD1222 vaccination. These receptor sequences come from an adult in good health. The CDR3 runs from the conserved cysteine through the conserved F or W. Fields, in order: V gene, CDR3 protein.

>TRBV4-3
CASRPTDAMNTEAFF
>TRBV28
CASSPRYGYTF
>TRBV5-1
CASSLFSGRPNTGELFF
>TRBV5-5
CASSSMDSDQPQHF
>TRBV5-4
CASSSPGQGRLGETQYF
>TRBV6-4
CASSEGDHYEQYF
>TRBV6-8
CASSRPGRPYEQYF
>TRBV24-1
CATSDSSYEQYF
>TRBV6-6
CASSTRDTQYF
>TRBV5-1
CASSPIGQGNEKLFF
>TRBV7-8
CASGNRGGNNQPQHF
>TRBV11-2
CASSAPIGGPEAFF
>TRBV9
CASSVTGGNYEQYF
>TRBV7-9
CASSLERNNSPLHF
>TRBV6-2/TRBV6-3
CASSQNRRTYF
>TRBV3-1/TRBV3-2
CASSGTGGYGYTF
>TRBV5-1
CASSLFGGAGYEQYF
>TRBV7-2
CASSARGGDYGYTF